This T cell receptor beta chain was obtained from a study of blood T cell repertoires in COVID-19. About the study: Italy, Spain and the United States were the sources of the convalescent and acute COVID-19 samples. Sources were T cells, B-cell-depleted T cells, or PBMCs; the material itself was cDNA or gDNA.

Trimming removed 1 base from V and 8 bases from J; junction bases left unmatched: 7. CDR3 size: 15 residues. Germline V gene sequence: CDR1 KGHDR, CDR2 SFDVKD. In the study's own analysis: Using reference gene primer amplification, nucleated cell counts were estimated. Generated by immunoSEQ multiplex PCR, the TCRdb table keeps only in-frame clones and is missing some. The V and J calls and clone size were taken over from that table, and D and trimming were inferred from the DNA. The sample records 130,000 or so clones, around 88% being singletons. This chain connects TRBV24-1 to TRBJ2-1; 7 bases match TRBD2. This clonotype originated in a woman aged 60-75 years with acute or convalescent COVID-19. Sequencing was performed on peripheral blood. Written as DNA, the CDR3 is TGTGCCACCAGTGATTTCGCGGGGGAGAGGGATGAGCAGTTCTTC. Protein: CATSDFAGERDEQFF.